These 27 T cell receptor beta chains originate from one sample sequenced in a study of T cell repertoires in cytomegalovirus infection. TCRdb itself ran the reads through MiXCR, one entry per CDR3 protein. The sample has about 600,000 distinct CDR3 sequences, roughly 26% seen once. The sequenced sample consisted of CD8+ T cells from PBMCs. The receptors originated from a human donor in good health (CMV status not recorded). Some clones in this sample may be carry-over from other donors' samples.

There are many counts of this clonotype. This chain uses TRBV6-1 with TRBJ2-1; 10 bases are shared with TRBD1. Per germline, CDR1 MNHNS and CDR2 SASEGT. The CDR3 has 15 residues. Trimming took 8 bases from V and 5 from J; bases not matched to a gene: 9. This chain's CDR3 is CASLPGTGVDNEQFF. In nucleotides, the CDR3 is TGTGCCAGCCTCCCCGGGACAGGGGTCGACAATGAGCAGTTCTTC.

The table lists this clonotype with a few counts. The chain recombines TRBV28 with TRBJ2-7, with a possible D match to TRBD1 (6 bases). Germline CDR1 reads MDHEN; CDR2 reads SYDVKM. CDR3 size: 13 residues. Trimming took off 7 bases at V and 3 bases at J, with 13 bases between the two ends. The CDR3: CASKTGSYYEQYF. In DNA form, the CDR3 reads TGTGCCAGCAAAACAGGGTCCTACTACGAGCAGTACTTC.

This clonotype was detected only a few times. This sequence joins TRBV20-1 and TRBJ2-7; possible D gene TRBD2, 6 bases. CDR1 and CDR2 from the germline V gene are DFQATT and SNEGSKA (reference sequence). The V end lost 1 base, the J end lost 1 base, and 8 bases lay between the germline ends. The CDR3 has 13 amino acids. The CDR3 here is CSARGGLSYEQYF. The CDR3 bases are TGCAGTGCTAGAGGGGGACTTTCCTACGAGCAGTACTTC.

This clonotype has a count of ten or more. The rearrangement links TRBV19 to TRBJ1-2; D not resolved. The length of the CDR3 is 12 residues. Germline CDR1 is LNHDA and CDR2 is SQIVND (reference sequence). The ends were cut back, 3 bases at V and 8 bases at J, with 10 bases in the middle. Here the CDR3 reads CASSIDDRGYTF. As DNA, the CDR3 is TGTGCCAGTAGTATTGACGATCGCGGCTACACCTTC.

This clonotype was seen a few times. The CDR3 DNA reads TGTGCCACCAGTGCTTCACAGGGGAGGGACTATGGCTACACCTTC. As protein: CATSASQGRDYGYTF. The chain carries TRBV24-1 and TRBJ1-2; the match to TRBD1 covers 7 bases. V dropped 5 bases and J dropped 3; count of bases not matched to a gene: 8. Germline-derived CDR1 and CDR2 are KGHDR and SFDVKD. The CDR3 is 15 amino acids.

This clonotype was seen many times. The J gene is TRBJ2-7, the V gene TRBV7-8; maybe TRBD1 (5 bases). The V end was cut by 1 base, the J end by 6 bases, with 10 bases between. Germline V lookup: CDR1 SGHVS, CDR2 FQNEAQ. This CDR3 is built from 13 residues. The CDR3 region is CASSLDPGLEQYV. In DNA form, the CDR3 reads TGTGCCAGCAGCTTAGACCCAGGGCTCGAGCAGTACGTC.

This clonotype was observed at least ten times. This chain connects TRBV7-2 to TRBJ1-5; possible D gene TRBD1, 6 bases. This CDR3 region has 16 residues. Trimming stripped 2 bases from V and 3 bases from J, with 14 bases between. Germline CDR1 is SGHTA and CDR2 is FQGNSA. CDR3 in DNA: TGTGCCAGCAGCTTATACGCGGGGGCGACCAATCAGCCCCAGCATTTT. Protein sequence: CASSLYAGATNQPQHF.

This chain uses TRBV28 with TRBJ2-1; D remains ambiguous. The CDR3 is 15 residues long. Trimming cost V 1 base and J 0 bases, with 7 bases left between them. Per germline, CDR1 MDHEN and CDR2 SYDVKM. CDR3 residues: CASSLFQSSYNEQFF. CDR3 nucleotide sequence: TGTGCCAGCAGTTTATTCCAGAGCTCCTACAATGAGCAGTTCTTC.

V usage is TRBV29-1 and J usage is TRBJ1-6, with 7 bases that match TRBD1. Germline CDR1 is SQVTM and CDR2 is ANQGSEA. Trimming took 6 bases from V and 8 from J; bases not matched to a gene: 7. This CDR3 is built from 13 residues. CDR3 DNA: TGCAGCGTAAAGACAGGGACGGATTCACCCCTCCACTTT. This codes for CSVKTGTDSPLHF.

This clonotype was counted many times. The chain links TRBV7-2 to TRBJ2-7, with a possible D match to TRBD2 (5 bases). The germline gives CDR1 SGHTA, CDR2 FQGNSA. The CDR3 has 15 amino acids. V was trimmed by 0 bases and J by 2 bases, leaving 11 bases between them. The CDR3 sequence is CASSLAGDYPYEQYF. The CDR3, as DNA: TGTGCCAGCAGCTTAGCAGGAGACTACCCCTACGAGCAGTACTTC.

The chain joins TRBV15 to TRBJ2-1; TRBD2 aligns across 11 bases. This CDR3 comprises 21 residues. V dropped 0 bases and J dropped 0; count of bases not matched to a gene: 13. Germline loops: CDR1 LNHNV, CDR2 YYDKDF (reference sequence). The DNA for the CDR3 is TGTGCCACCAGCAGAGAGAAGTTACTAGCGGGGGCCGCGGGCTCCTACAATGAGCAGTTCTTC. Its protein is CATSREKLLAGAAGSYNEQFF.

The J gene is TRBJ1-6, the V gene TRBV2; perhaps TRBD1 as D (6 bases). CDR1 and CDR2 (germline): SNHLY, FYNNEI. Trimming cost V 9 bases and J 7 bases, with 10 bases left between them. This CDR3 contains 12 residues. CDR3 DNA sequence: TGTGCCAGTGACCAGGGGAATTCACCCCTCCACTTT. Its protein is CASDQGNSPLHF.

The table lists this clonotype with many counts. Germline is not matched at one junction end, which may reflect a read error. The J gene is TRBJ2-3, the V gene TRBV7-6; 9 positions match TRBD2. The CDR3 sequence is 14 residues long. Looked up from germline, CDR1 is SGHVS and CDR2 is FNYEAQ. The CDR3 is CASSIAGDTDTQYF. CDR3 nucleotide sequence: TGTGCCAGCAGCATAGCGGGGGACACAGATACGCAGTATTTT. Filled out from reference TRBV7-6 and TRBJ2-3, the complete variable domain reads GAGVSQSPRYKVTKRGQDVALRCDPISGHVSLYWYRQALGQGPEFLTYFNYEAQQDKSGLPNDRFSAERPEGSISTLTIQRTEQRDSAMYRCASSIAGDTDTQYFGPGTRLTVL.

A word on this clonotype: Given a much more abundant clone one base away, this may be a read error. The V call is TRBV7-6, the J call TRBJ1-2; no clear D gene. Trimming left V 5 bases short and J 2 bases short, with 15 bases between. This CDR3 contains 15 residues. Per the germline V gene, CDR1 is SGHVS and CDR2 is FNYEAQ. The CDR3 sequence: CASSQAGNINYGYTF. The CDR3 bases are TGTGCCAGCAGCCAGGCGGGGAACATAAACTATGGCTACACCTTC.

Details on this clonotype: A read error is possible here, since a much larger clone lies one base away. The V gene is TRBV7-2, the J gene TRBJ1-2, with no clear D. Per germline, CDR1 SGHTA and CDR2 FQGNSA. V was pared by 7 bases and J by 4 bases, with 22 bases between. The CDR3 totals 16 residues. CDR3 in amino acids: CASNQPGNSYLYGYTF. The CDR3 coding sequence is TGTGCCAGCAACCAACCGGGCAACTCCTATCTCTATGGCTACACCTTC.

This chain connects TRBV7-9 to TRBJ2-4, with TRBD2 matching over 7 bases. The germline CDR1 and CDR2 sequences are SEHNR and FQNEAQ (reference sequence). There are 13 residues in the CDR3. CDR3 nucleotide sequence: TGTACCACCGCCCCAGCGGGGAGGGACATTCAGTACTTC. Residues: CTTAPAGRDIQYF.

This clonotype came up many times. This rearrangement joins TRBV7-8 to TRBJ1-1, with D possibly matching TRBD1 (6 bases). Germline values: CDR1 SGHVS, CDR2 FQNEAQ. The V gene lost 3 bases and the J gene lost 6 bases, with 8 bases spanning the gap. This CDR3 contains 12 residues. CDR3 nucleotide sequence: TGTGCCAGCAGCTTCCGACAGGCTGAAGCTTTCTTT. Amino acids: CASSFRQAEAFF.

This clonotype was found many times. This chain uses TRBV7-2 with TRBJ2-1; 9 nucleotides match TRBD1. Germline loops: CDR1 SGHTA, CDR2 FQGNSA. The CDR3 is made up of 13 amino acids. With V trimmed by 4 bases and J by 7 bases, 2 bases remained unmatched. CDR3 protein: CASSSTGGNEQFF. The CDR3 DNA reads as TGTGCCAGCAGCTCGACAGGGGGAAATGAGCAGTTCTTC.

This chain uses TRBV12-3 or TRBV12-4 with TRBJ2-1; TRBD2 agrees at 7 bases. V lost 4 bases, J lost 6 bases, and 9 bases stayed unmatched. This CDR3 has 15 amino acids. CDR3 region: CASSSRASGRNEQFF. In DNA, the CDR3 is TGTGCCAGCAGTTCCCGAGCTAGCGGCCGCAATGAGCAGTTCTTC.

This clonotype has a count of ten or more. V gene TRBV20-1 combines with J gene TRBJ2-3; 7 nucleotides agree with TRBD1. Germline values: CDR1 DFQATT, CDR2 SNEGSKA (reference sequence). This CDR3 region has 13 residues. V lost 5 bases to trimming and J lost 2 bases; unmatched junction nucleotides: 4. CDR3 DNA sequence: TGCAGTGCTTGGGACAGAGACACAGATACGCAGTATTTT. Protein: CSAWDRDTDTQYF.

The sample holds a few counts of this clonotype. The chain combines TRBV6-2 or TRBV6-3 with TRBJ1-1; D gene ambiguous. V dropped 5 bases and J dropped 5 bases, with 15 bases sitting between them. This CDR3 comprises 14 residues. Germline CDR1 and CDR2: MNHEY and SVGEGT. CDR3 in DNA: TGTGCCAGCAGTCTCTACACCGGAGGTACTGAAGCTTTCTTT. Its protein is CASSLYTGGTEAFF.

The genes are TRBV12-5 and TRBJ1-5; 10 nucleotides align to TRBD1. In germline, CDR1 is LGHNT, CDR2 FRNRAP. This CDR3 is 15 amino acids long. The trim removed 1 base at V and 4 bases at J, leaving 1 base unmatched. The CDR3, as DNA: TGTGCTAGTGGTTTGGGGGGACAGGGGAATCAGCCCCAGCATTTT. It is translated as CASGLGGQGNQPQHF.

This rearrangement joins TRBV7-9 to TRBJ2-5; no reliable D call. V gave up 7 bases and J gave up 4 bases, with 13 bases separating them. The CDR3 is 13 amino acids. Germline values: CDR1 SEHNR, CDR2 FQNEAQ (reference sequence). The CDR3 bases are TGTGCCAGCAACTTGATCGGAAGAGAGACCCAGTACTTC. Protein sequence: CASNLIGRETQYF.

CDR3 coding DNA: TGCAGTGCTCAGGATACCTATACGCAGTATTTT. It yields the protein CSAQDTYTQYF. V is TRBV20-1 and J is TRBJ2-3; no definite D call. The CDR3 has 11 residues. Germline CDR1 DFQATT, CDR2 SNEGSKA (reference sequence). With 5 bases removed from V and 7 bases from J, the gap between germline ends came to 10 bases.

CDR3 DNA sequence: TGCAGTGCTAGAGAAAGGAAGGGGGGCCGCTCTGGAAACACCATATATTTT. It is translated as CSARERKGGRSGNTIYF. The V call is TRBV20-1, the J call TRBJ1-3, with TRBD1 as a possible D gene (6 bases). CDR3 length: 17 residues. The V end lost 0 bases, the J end lost 0 bases, and 15 bases lay between the germline ends. The germline V gene has CDR1 DFQATT and CDR2 SNEGSKA (reference sequence).

V usage is TRBV5-1 and J usage is TRBJ1-1; no reliable D call. Trimming shortened V by 0 bases and J by 7 bases, and 10 bases separated the two germline ends. Germline CDR1 is SGHRS and CDR2 is YFSETQ. CDR3 length equals 13 residues. CDR3 in DNA: TGCGCCAGCAGCTTGGGACCTCCACGTGAAGCTTTCTTT. This codes for CASSLGPPREAFF.

In this sample, this clonotype turned up once. The chain uses TRBV9 and TRBJ2-3, with 9 bases matching TRBD2. The J segment lost 2 bases and the V segment lost 6 bases, leaving 7 bases of the junction unmatched. Germline V gives CDR1 SGDLS, CDR2 YYNGEE. The CDR3 extends over 15 amino acids. CDR3 bases: TGTGCCAGCACCATCGGGACTAGCCACACAGATACGCAGTATTTT. Its protein is CASTIGTSHTDTQYF.